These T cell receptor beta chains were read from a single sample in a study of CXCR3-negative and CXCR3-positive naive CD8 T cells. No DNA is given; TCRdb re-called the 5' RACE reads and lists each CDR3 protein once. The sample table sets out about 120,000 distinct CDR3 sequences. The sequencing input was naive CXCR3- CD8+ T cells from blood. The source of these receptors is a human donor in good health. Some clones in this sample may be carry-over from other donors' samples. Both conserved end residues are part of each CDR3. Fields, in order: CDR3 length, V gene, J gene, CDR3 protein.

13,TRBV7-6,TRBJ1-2,CASSLSGLSGYTF
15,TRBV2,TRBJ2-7,CASSGTAGVRDEQYF
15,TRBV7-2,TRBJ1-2,CASSLWGGGNYGYTF
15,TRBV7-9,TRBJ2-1,CASSLARVTYNEQFF
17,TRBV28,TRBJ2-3,CASTSVDSLNPTDTQYF
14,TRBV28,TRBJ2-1,CASSSSSSSYEQFF
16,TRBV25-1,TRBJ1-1,CASSGEDGEVGTEAFF
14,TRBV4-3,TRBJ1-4,CASSQTRTGEKLFF
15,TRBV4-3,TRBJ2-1,CASSQDSGRADEQFF
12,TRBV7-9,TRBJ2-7,CAGGLHTYEQYF
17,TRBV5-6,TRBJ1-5,CASSPMDIGPPNQPQHF
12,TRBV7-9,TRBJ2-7,CASAGDTYEQYF
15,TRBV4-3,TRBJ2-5,CASSQDRDSQETQYF
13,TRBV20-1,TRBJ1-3,CSAREWGGNTIYF
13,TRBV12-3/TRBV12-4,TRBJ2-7,CASSWAGAYEQYF
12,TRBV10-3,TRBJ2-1,CAIRTAFNEQFF
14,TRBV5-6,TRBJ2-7,CASSLVGQTYEQYF
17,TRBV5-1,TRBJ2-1,CASSLGVGDQTYNEQFF
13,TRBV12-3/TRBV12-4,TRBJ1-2,CASSLQGNYGYTF
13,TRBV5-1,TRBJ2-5,CASSLVQQETQYF
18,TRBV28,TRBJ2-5,CASSLYGTSGTPVETQYF
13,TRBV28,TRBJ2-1,CASGTGDYNEQFF
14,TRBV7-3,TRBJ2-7,CASSLSGQSYEQYF
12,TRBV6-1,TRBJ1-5,CASSEVRQPQHF
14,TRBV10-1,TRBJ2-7,CVISSLEISYEQYF
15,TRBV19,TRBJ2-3,CASIRTSGGSDTQYF
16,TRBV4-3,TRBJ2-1,CASSQDSGPAYNEQFF
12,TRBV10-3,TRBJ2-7,CAISDRRDEQYF
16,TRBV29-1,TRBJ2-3,CSVEDLGRGGTDTQYF
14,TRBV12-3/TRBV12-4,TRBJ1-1,CASSPALVSWGAFF
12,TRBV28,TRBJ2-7,CASSFFAYEQYF
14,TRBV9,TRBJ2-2,CASSVSGVPGELFF
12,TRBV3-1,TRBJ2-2,CASSQLPGELFF
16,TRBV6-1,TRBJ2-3,CASSEERARSTDTQYF
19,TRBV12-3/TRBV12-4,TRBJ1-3,CASRSDRTSRLVEENTIYF
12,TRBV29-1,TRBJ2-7,CSTQESPYEQYF
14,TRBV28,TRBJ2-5,CASSPQGREETQYF
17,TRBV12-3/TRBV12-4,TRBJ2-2,CASSLVLAGVDTGELFF
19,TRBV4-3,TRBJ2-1,CASSQALAGGLVAYNEQFF
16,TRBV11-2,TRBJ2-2,CASSLALWEVTGELFF
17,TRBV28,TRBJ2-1,CASSLLSSGRAGNEQFF
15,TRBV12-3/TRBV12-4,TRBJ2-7,CASSPMTSGEYEQYF
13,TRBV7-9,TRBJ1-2,CASSLTGAEGYTF
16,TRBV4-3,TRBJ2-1,CASSQDGGQLNNEQFF
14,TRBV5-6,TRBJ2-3,CASSFGTSGGVQYF
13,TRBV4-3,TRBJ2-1,CASSQIGGNEQFF
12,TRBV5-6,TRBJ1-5,CASSPRDQPQHF
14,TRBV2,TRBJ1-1,CASSEGHWNTEAFF
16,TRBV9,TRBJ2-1,CASSVGAGAAYNEQFF
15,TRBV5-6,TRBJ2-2,CASSLDRISTEELFF
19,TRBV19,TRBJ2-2,CASSIAPPTITPNTGELFF
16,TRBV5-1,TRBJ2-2,CASSLDVTGGVGELFF
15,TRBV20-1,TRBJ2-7,CSAREEIQGTNEQYF
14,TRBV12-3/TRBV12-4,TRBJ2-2,CASSLEANTGELFF
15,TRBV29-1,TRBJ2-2,CSVVLGSSNTGELFF